These 13 T cell receptor beta chains share one sample of origin, sequenced in a study of shared clonotypes between healthy human individuals. Sequencing was performed with immunoSEQ multiplex PCR; in TCRdb, only in-frame clones are kept and a portion is missing. The sample has 300,000 to 400,000 clones, approximately 74% seen once. The specimen was memory CD4+ T cells sorted from blood. The subset was: CD45RA-negative fraction. All receptors come from a man aged 30-40 years in good health.

This chain connects TRBV2 to TRBJ1-2; D is unclear. The ends were cut back, 2 bases at V and 8 bases at J, with 12 bases in the middle. This CDR3 is 13 amino acids long. CDR1 is SNHLY and CDR2 is FYNNEI in the germline V gene. The CDR3 here is CASSERGAGGYTF. The DNA of the CDR3 is TGTGCCAGCAGTGAACGGGGTGCGGGGGGCTACACCTTC.

The V and J genes are TRBV19 and TRBJ1-5, with TRBD1 as a possible D gene (5 bases). In germline, CDR1 is LNHDA, CDR2 SQIVND (reference sequence). The CDR3 runs to 15 residues. Trimming removed 3 bases at V and 0 bases at J, with 9 bases between. CDR3 amino acids: CASSMETASNQPQHF. The CDR3 DNA reads TGTGCCAGTAGTATGGAGACAGCTAGCAATCAGCCCCAGCATTTT.

This chain links TRBV5-4 with TRBJ1-2; D perhaps matches TRBD1 (5 bases). The CDR3 sequence is 16 residues long. Trimming stripped 0 bases from V and 0 bases from J, with 12 bases between. Germline loops: CDR1 SGHNT, CDR2 YYREEE (reference sequence). This CDR3 reads CASSLVSSRANYGYTF. The CDR3 DNA sequence: TGTGCCAGCAGCTTGGTTTCAAGCAGGGCTAACTATGGCTACACCTTC.

This sequence joins TRBV11-3 and TRBJ2-2; D could derive from TRBD1 or TRBD2 (5 bases each). The V gene's germline CDR1 is SGHNT and CDR2 YENEEA. Between the trimmed V and J ends, which lost 5 bases and 5 bases, there was a span of 9 bases. This CDR3 comprises 13 residues. The CDR3 bases are TGTGCCAGCAGCAGGGACGGGACCGGGGAGCTGTTTTTT. Translated, it gives CASSRDGTGELFF.

The rearrangement uses TRBV19 and TRBJ2-3, with D possibly being TRBD2 (6 bases). The CDR3 has 12 residues. V was pared by 3 bases and J by 8 bases, with 9 bases between. The germline CDR1 and CDR2 sequences are LNHDA and SQIVND (reference sequence). CDR3: CASSISEGTQYF. The CDR3 DNA sequence: TGTGCCAGTAGTATTTCGGAGGGTACGCAGTATTTT.

The V call is TRBV5-1, the J call TRBJ1-3, with 9 bases aligning to TRBD1. The ends lost 0 bases at V and 1 base at J; junction bases unmatched: 5. The CDR3 sequence is 17 residues long. Germline V CDR1 and CDR2: SGHRS, YFSETQ. In DNA form, the CDR3 reads TGCGCCAGCAGCTTGGTGGGACAGGGTATATCTGGAAACACCATATATTTT. Its protein product is CASSLVGQGISGNTIYF.

V and J are TRBV5-1 and TRBJ2-1; D gene uncertain. The V and J ends lost 0 bases and 3 bases respectively, with 16 bases between them. The germline V gene has CDR1 SGHRS and CDR2 YFSETQ. The CDR3 length is 17 residues. The CDR3 coding sequence is TGCGCCAGCAGCTTGGCCTGGGTGGACCGAGTCTACAATGAGCAGTTCTTC. Translation: CASSLAWVDRVYNEQFF.

This clone showed up just a few times. This same CDR3 is encoded by further DNA sequences in the sample. The rearrangement links TRBV7-9 to TRBJ2-7, with TRBD2 matching 8 bases. The CDR3 is 15 residues long. The junction had 3 bases not matched to a gene; V was cut back by 2 bases and J by 0 bases. CDR1 is SEHNR and CDR2 is FQNEAQ in the germline V gene (reference sequence). The CDR3 region has the DNA TGTGCCAGCAGCTTATTGGCGGGGGGCTCCTACGAGCAGTACTTC. It translates to CASSLLAGGSYEQYF.

This chain links TRBV2 with TRBJ2-7; D is undetermined. V was clipped by 4 bases and J by 3 bases, with 10 bases between them. This CDR3 comprises 13 residues. Germline assignment: CDR1 SNHLY and CDR2 FYNNEI. The CDR3 protein is CASSVRSNYEQYF. CDR3 bases: TGTGCCAGCAGTGTTAGGAGCAACTACGAGCAGTACTTC.

The rearrangement uses TRBV18 and TRBJ2-2; TRBD2 matches at 9 bases. Losses at the gene ends were 2 bases for V and 0 bases for J; bases not matched to a gene: 10. Germline CDR1 is KGHSH and CDR2 is LQKENI. This CDR3 has 19 amino acids. The CDR3 region has the DNA TGTGCCAGCTCACCAGTCACACTAGCGGGCCTTTCGAACACCGGGGAGCTGTTTTTT. Amino acids: CASSPVTLAGLSNTGELFF.

The chain links TRBV9 to TRBJ2-2; D call uncertain. The V end was cut by 4 bases, the J end by 1 base, with 8 bases between. CDR1 is SGDLS, CDR2 YYNGEE, per germline. The CDR3 consists of 14 residues. The chain's CDR3 is CASSSSLNTGELFF. CDR3 DNA sequence: TGTGCCAGCAGCTCCAGTCTGAACACCGGGGAGCTGTTTTTT.

The chain couples TRBV25-1 to TRBJ2-7; 9 bases line up with TRBD2. The CDR3 is 15 residues long. Germline lookup yields CDR1 MGHDK and CDR2 SYGVNS. The V and J ends lost 3 bases and 0 bases, in that order; junction bases with no gene match: 3. DNA of the CDR3: TGTGCCAGCAGTGATAAGCGGGAGGACTCCTACGAGCAGTACTTC. Translated, it gives CASSDKREDSYEQYF.

This clone was detected only once. The CDR3 DNA follows: TGTGCCAGCACCCACACTAGTTTCGACGAGCAGTACTTC. This sequence encodes CASTHTSFDEQYF. The chain links TRBV6-6 to TRBJ2-7; a weak D match, TRBD2 (5 bases). V lost 7 bases and J lost 5, with 15 bases in between. The CDR3 runs to 13 residues. Germline values: CDR1 MNHNY, CDR2 SVGAGI (reference sequence).